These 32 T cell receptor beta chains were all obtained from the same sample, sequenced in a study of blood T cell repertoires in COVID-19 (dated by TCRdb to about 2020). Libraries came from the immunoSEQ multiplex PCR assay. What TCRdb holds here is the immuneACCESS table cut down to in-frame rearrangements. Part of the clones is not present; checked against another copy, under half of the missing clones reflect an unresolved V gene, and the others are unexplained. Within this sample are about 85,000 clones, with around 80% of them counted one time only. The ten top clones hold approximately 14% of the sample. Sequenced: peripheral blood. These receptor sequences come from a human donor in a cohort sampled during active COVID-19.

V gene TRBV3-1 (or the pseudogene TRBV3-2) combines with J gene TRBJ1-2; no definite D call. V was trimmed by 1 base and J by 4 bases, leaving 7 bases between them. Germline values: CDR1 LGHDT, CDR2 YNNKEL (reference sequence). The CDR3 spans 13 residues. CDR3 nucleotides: TGTGCCAGCAGCCAAGCCGTGAGCTATGGCTACACCTTC. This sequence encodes CASSQAVSYGYTF.

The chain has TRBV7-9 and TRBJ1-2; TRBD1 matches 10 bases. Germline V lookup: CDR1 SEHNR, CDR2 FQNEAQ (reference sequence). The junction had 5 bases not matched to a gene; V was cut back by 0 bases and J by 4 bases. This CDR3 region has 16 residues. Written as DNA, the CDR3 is TGTGCCAGCAGCTTAGCCGGGACAGGGGTGGTCTATGGCTACACCTTC. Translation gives CASSLAGTGVVYGYTF.

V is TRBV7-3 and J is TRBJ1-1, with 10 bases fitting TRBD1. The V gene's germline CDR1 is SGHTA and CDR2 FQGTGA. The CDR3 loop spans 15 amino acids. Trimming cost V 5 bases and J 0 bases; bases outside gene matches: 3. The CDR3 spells CASSGQGGMNTEAFF. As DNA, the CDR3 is TGTGCCAGCAGCGGACAGGGGGGCATGAACACTGAAGCTTTCTTT.

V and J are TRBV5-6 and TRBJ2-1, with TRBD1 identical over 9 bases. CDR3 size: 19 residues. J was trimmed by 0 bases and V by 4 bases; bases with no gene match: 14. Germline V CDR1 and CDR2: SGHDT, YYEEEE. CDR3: CASSIQLQGAGDSYNEQFF. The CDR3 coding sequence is TGTGCCAGCAGCATACAATTACAGGGGGCCGGGGACTCCTACAATGAGCAGTTCTTC. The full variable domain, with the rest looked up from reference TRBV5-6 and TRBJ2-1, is DAGVTQSPTHLIKTRGQQVTLRCSPKSGHDTVSWYQQALGQGPQFIFQYYEEEERQRGNFPDRFSGHQFPNYSSELNVNALLLGDSALYLCASSIQLQGAGDSYNEQFFGPGTRLTVL.

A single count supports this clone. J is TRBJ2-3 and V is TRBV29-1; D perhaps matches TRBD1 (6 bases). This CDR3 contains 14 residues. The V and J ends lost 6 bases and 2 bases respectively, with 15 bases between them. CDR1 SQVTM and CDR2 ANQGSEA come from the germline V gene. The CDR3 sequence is CSVNKGGYTDTQYF. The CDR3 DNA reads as TGCAGCGTAAATAAAGGGGGTTACACAGATACGCAGTATTTT.

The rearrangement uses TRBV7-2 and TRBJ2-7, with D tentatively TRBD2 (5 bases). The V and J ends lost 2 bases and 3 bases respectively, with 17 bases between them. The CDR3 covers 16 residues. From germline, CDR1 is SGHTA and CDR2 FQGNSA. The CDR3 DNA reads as TGTGCCAGCAGCTTAACCCCAGCTAGAGGGAACTACGAGCAGTACTTC. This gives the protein CASSLTPARGNYEQYF.

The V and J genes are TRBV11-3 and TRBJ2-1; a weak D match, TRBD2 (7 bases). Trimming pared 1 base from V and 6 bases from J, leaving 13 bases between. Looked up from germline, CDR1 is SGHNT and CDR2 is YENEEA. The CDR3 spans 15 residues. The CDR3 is CASSLVGGAGNEQFF. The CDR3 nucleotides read TGTGCCAGCAGCTTAGTTGGGGGGGCAGGCAATGAGCAGTTCTTC. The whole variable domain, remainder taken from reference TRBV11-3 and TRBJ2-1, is EAGVVQSPRYKIIEKKQPVAFWCNPISGHNTLYWYLQNLGQGPELLIRYENEEAVDDSQLPKDRFSAERLKGVDSTLKIQPAELGDSAVYLCASSLVGGAGNEQFFGPGTRLTVL.

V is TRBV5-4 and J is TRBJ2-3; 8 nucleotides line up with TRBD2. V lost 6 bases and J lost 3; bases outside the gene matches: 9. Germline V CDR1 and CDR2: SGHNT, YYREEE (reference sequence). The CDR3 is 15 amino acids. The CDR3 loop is CASTPGGGRTDTQYF. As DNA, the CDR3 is TGTGCCAGCACGCCGGGGGGGGGCCGTACAGATACGCAGTATTTT.

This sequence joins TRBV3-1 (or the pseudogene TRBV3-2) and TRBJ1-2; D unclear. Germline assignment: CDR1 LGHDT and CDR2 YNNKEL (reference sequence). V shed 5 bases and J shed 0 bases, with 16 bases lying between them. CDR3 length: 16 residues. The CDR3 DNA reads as TGTGCCAGCAGCTCGGGTCCTGGAGGATCTAACTATGGCTACACCTTC. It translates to CASSSGPGGSNYGYTF.

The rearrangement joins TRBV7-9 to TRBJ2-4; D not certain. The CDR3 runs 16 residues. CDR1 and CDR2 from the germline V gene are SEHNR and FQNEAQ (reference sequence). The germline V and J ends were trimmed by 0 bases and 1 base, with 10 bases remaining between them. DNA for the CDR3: TGTGCCAGCAGCTTAGCGTCGACAAGTGCCAAAAACATTCAGTACTTC. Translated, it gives CASSLASTSAKNIQYF.

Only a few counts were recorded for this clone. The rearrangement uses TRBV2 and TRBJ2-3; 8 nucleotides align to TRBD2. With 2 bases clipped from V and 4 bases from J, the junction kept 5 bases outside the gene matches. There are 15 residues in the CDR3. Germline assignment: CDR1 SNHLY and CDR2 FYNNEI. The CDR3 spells CASSESAGGADTQYF. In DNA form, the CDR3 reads TGTGCCAGCAGTGAATCGGCGGGGGGCGCAGATACGCAGTATTTT.

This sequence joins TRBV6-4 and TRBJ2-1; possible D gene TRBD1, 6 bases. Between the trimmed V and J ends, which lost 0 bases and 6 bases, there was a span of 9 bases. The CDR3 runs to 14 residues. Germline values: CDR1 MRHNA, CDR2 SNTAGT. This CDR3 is CASSDSIQGNEQFF. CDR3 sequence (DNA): TGTGCCAGCAGTGACTCGATACAGGGCAATGAGCAGTTCTTC.

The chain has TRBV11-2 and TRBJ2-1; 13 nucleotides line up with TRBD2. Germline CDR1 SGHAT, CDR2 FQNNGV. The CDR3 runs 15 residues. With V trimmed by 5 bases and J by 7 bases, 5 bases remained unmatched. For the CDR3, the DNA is TGTGCCAGCAGCCTACTAGCGGGGGGGGGAAATGAGCAGTTCTTC. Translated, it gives CASSLLAGGGNEQFF.

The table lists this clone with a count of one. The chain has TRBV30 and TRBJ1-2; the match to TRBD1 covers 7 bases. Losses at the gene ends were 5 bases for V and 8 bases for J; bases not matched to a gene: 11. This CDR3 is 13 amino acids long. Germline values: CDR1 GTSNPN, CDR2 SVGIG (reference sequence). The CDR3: CAWAPRQGAGYTF. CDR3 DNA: TGTGCCTGGGCTCCACGACAGGGTGCCGGCTACACCTTC.

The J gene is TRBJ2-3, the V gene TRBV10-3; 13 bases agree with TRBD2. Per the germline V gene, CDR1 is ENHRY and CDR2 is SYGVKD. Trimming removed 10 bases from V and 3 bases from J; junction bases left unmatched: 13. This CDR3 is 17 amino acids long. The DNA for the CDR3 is TGTGCCACTCGACTAGCGGGGGGCCTCGGTAGAACAGATACGCAGTATTTT. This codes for CATRLAGGLGRTDTQYF.

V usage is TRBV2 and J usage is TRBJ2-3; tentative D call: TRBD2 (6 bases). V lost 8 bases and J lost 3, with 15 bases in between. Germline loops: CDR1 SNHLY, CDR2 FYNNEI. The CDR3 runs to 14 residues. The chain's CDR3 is CASHRTKKTDTQYF. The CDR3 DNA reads TGTGCCAGCCACCGGACTAAAAAAACAGATACGCAGTATTTT.

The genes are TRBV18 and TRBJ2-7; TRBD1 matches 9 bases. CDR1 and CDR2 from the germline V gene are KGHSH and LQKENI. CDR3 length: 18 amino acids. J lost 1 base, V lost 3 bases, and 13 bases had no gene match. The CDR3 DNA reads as TGTGCCAGCTCACCTTCTACCACAGCGGGACAGGGATCCTACGAGCAGTACTTC. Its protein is CASSPSTTAGQGSYEQYF.

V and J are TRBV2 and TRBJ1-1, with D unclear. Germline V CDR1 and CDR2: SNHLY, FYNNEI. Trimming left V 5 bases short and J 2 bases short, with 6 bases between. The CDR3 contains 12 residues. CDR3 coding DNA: TGTGCCAGCAGTAGAGAAAACACTGAAGCTTTCTTT. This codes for CASSRENTEAFF.

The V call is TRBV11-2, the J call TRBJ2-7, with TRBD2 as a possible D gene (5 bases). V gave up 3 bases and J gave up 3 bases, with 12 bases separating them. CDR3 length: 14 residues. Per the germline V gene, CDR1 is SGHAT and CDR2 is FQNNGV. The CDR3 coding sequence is TGTGCCAGCAGCTTTCTCATCGGGGACTACGAGCAGTACTTC. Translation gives CASSFLIGDYEQYF.

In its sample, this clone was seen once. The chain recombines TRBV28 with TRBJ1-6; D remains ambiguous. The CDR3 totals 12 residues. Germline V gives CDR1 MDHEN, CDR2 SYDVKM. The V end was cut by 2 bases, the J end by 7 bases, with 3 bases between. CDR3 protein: CASSLRNSPLHF. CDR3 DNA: TGTGCCAGCAGTTTACGGAATTCACCCCTCCACTTT.

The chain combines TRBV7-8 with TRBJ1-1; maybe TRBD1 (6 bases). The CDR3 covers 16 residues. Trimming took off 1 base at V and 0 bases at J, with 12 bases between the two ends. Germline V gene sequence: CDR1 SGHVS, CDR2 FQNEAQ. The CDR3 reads CASSLGTDYMNTEAFF. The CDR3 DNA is TGTGCCAGCAGCTTAGGGACAGATTACATGAACACTGAAGCTTTCTTT. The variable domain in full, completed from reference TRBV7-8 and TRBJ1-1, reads GAGVSQSPRYKVAKRGQDVALRCDPISGHVSLFWYQQALGQGPEFLTYFQNEAQLDKSGLPSDRFFAERPEGSVSTLKIQRTQQEDSAVYLCASSLGTDYMNTEAFFGQGTRLTVV.

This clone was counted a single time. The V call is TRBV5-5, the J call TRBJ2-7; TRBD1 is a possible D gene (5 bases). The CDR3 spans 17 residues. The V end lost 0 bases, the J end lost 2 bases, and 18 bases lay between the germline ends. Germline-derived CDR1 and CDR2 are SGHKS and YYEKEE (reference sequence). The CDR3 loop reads CASSLARQGAITYEQYF. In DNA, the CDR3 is TGTGCCAGCAGCTTGGCCCGCCAAGGGGCGATAACCTACGAGCAGTACTTC.

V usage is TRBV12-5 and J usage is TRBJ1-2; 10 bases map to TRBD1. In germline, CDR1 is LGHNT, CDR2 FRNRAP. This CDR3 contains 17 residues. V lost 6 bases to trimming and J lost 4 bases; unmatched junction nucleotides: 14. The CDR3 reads CASGSSGQGLIGYGYTF. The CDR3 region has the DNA TGTGCTAGTGGCTCCTCGGGACAGGGGTTGATTGGCTATGGCTACACCTTC.

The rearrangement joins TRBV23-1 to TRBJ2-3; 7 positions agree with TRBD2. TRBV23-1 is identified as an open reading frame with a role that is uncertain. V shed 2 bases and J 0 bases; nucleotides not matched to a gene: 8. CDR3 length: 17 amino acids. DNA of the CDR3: TGCGCCAGCAGTCAAGGTTTCGGGGGGATAAGCACAGATACGCAGTATTTT. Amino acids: CASSQGFGGISTDTQYF.

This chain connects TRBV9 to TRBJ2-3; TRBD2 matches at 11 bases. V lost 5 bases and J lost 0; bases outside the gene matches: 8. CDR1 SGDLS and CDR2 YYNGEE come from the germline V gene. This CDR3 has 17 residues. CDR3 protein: CASSRSGGVSSTDTQYF. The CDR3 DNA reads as TGTGCCAGCAGTCGTAGCGGGGGGGTCTCTAGCACAGATACGCAGTATTTT. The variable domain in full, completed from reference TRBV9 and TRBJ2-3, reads DSGVTQTPKHLITATGQRVTLRCSPRSGDLSVYWYQQSLDQGLQFLIQYYNGEERAKGNILERFSAQQFPDLHSELNLSSLELGDSALYFCASSRSGGVSSTDTQYFGPGTRLTVL.

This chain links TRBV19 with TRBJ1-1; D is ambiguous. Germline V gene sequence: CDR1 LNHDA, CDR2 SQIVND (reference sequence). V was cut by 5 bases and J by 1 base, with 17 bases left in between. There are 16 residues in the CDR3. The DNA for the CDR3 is TGTGCCAGTAGTGGTCTAGGGAGGGTCGGGAACACTGAAGCTTTCTTT. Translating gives CASSGLGRVGNTEAFF. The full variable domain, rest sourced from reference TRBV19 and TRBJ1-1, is DGGITQSPKYLFRKEGQNVTLSCEQNLNHDAMYWYRQDPGQGLRLIYYSQIVNDFQKGDIAEGYSVSREKKESFPLTVTSAQKNPTAFYLCASSGLGRVGNTEAFFGQGTRLTVV.

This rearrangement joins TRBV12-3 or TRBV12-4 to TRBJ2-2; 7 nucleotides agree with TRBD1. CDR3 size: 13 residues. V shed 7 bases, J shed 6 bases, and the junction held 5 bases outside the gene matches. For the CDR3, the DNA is TGTGCCAGCACCCAGACAGGGTCCGGGGAGCTGTTTTTT. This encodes CASTQTGSGELFF.

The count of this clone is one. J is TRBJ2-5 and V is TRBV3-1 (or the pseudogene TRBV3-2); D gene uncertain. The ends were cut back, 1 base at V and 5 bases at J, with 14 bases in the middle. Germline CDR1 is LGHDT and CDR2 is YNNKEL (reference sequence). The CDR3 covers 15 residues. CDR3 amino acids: CASSQAVLVKETQYF. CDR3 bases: TGTGCCAGCAGCCAAGCGGTGCTAGTGAAGGAGACCCAGTACTTC.

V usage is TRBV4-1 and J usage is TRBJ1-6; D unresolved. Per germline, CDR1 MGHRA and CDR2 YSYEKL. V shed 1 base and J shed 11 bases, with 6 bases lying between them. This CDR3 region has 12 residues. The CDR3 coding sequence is TGCGCCAGCAGCCAAGGGCTGACACCCCTCCACTTT. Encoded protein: CASSQGLTPLHF.

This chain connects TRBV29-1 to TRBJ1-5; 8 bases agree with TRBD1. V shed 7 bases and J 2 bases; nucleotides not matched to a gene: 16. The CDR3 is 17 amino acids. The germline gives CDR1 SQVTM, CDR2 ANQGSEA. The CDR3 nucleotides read TGCAGCGACAACTCCACCGGGACAGGCGCAGGCAATCAGCCCCAGCATTTT. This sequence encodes CSDNSTGTGAGNQPQHF.

The DNA for the CDR3 is TGTGCCAGCAGCTCCATTTTGGGAGGGCTAAACACAGATACGCAGTATTTT. Translating it yields CASSSILGGLNTDTQYF. The chain recombines TRBV7-3 with TRBJ2-3; 7 bases are a match to TRBD2. Germline CDR1 and CDR2: SGHTA and FQGTGA. The CDR3 has 17 amino acids. V shed 4 bases and J 2 bases; nucleotides not matched to a gene: 12.

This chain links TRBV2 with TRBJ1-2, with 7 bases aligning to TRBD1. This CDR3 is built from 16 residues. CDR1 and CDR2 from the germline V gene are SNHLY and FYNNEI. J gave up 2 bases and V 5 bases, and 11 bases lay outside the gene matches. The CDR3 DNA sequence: TGTGCCAGCAGTCGTGAGACAGGGCCAAGAAACTATGGCTACACCTTC. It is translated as CASSRETGPRNYGYTF.